This T cell receptor beta chain was retrieved from a study of blood T cell repertoires in COVID-19. The method was immunoSEQ multiplex PCR; TCRdb's version includes in-frame clones alone and lacks a portion of them. The sample shows hundreds of thousands of clones, 88% of them seen only once. Trimming removed 2 bases at V and 7 bases at J, with 8 bases between. In germline, CDR1 is LGHDT, CDR2 YNNKEL (reference sequence). The CDR3 is made up of 13 amino acids. Sequenced: peripheral blood. The chain joins TRBV3-1 (or the pseudogene TRBV3-2) to TRBJ1-4; no reliable D call. The TCR comes from a woman between 50 and 59 years old with COVID-19, enrolled during active disease. In DNA form, the CDR3 reads TGTGCCAGCAGCCAAAACGGCGGTGAAAAACTGTTTTTT. Its protein product is CASSQNGGEKLFF.